These 2 T cell receptor beta chains share one sample of origin, sequenced in a study of type 1 and type 2 diabetes patients. Amplification started from genomic DNA. Multiplex PCR with 30 forward and 13 reverse primers amplified the TCR beta CDR3. TCRdb itself ran the multiplex PCR reads through MiXCR, one entry per CDR3 protein. Of 250,000 to 300,000 distinct CDR3 sequences listed, over 45% are singletons. The sequenced sample consisted of peripheral blood mononuclear cells (PBMCs). These receptors all stem from a man in his late teens or twenties with type 2 diabetes.

This rearrangement joins TRBV7-2 to TRBJ1-2; 12 bases are shared with TRBD1. The trim removed 6 bases at V and 5 bases at J, leaving 7 bases unmatched. Germline CDR1 SGHTA, CDR2 FQGNSA. The CDR3 runs to 15 residues. Here the CDR3 reads CASRGTGGAGYGYTF. The DNA for the CDR3 is TGTGCCAGCAGGGGGACAGGGGGCGCGGGGTATGGCTACACCTTC.

The chain has TRBV20-1 and TRBJ2-7, with D tentatively TRBD2 (6 bases). V lost 2 bases, J lost 3 bases, and 14 bases lay in between. Per the germline V gene, CDR1 is DFQATT and CDR2 is SNEGSKA (reference sequence). This CDR3 spans 14 amino acids. CDR3 residues: CSARSRDLLYEQYF. The CDR3 DNA sequence: TGCAGTGCTAGATCCCGGGACTTACTCTACGAGCAGTACTTC.